This entry features one T cell receptor beta chain sequence. The data originate from a study of blood T cell repertoires in COVID-19. Study as a whole: T cells, B-cell-depleted T cells, or PBMCs supplied cDNA or gDNA.

TCRdb's copy holds only in-frame clones and misses some; the assay was immunoSEQ multiplex PCR. The table lists about 200,000 clones, around 84% of them singletons. The sample taken for sequencing was peripheral blood. The sequence was collected from a human donor in a cohort sampled during active COVID-19.

The CDR3 region has the DNA TGTGCCAGCAGCTTAGGCAGGGGGAACACTGAAGCTTTCTTT. This encodes CASSLGRGNTEAFF. This rearrangement joins TRBV7-8 to TRBJ1-1, with D maybe TRBD1 (6 bases). Trimming removed 1 base from V and 1 base from J, with 7 bases in between. Germline CDR1 and CDR2: SGHVS and FQNEAQ. The CDR3 contains 14 residues.